One and the same sample provided the 8 T cell receptor beta chains below, sequenced in a study of T cell repertoires in cytomegalovirus infection. Via MiXCR, TCRdb re-called the reads, giving one row per CDR3 protein. The table shows just under 550,000 distinct CDR3 sequences, with about 26% occurring only once. Sequenced input: PBMCs. All receptors derive from a human donor in good health (CMV status not recorded). Some clones in this sample may be carry-over from other donors' samples.

This clonotype has just a few counts. This chain links TRBV7-9 with TRBJ2-7; a weak D match, TRBD2 (5 bases). The V gene lost 5 bases and the J gene lost 3 bases, with 8 bases spanning the gap. Per germline, CDR1 SEHNR and CDR2 FQNEAQ (reference sequence). This CDR3 spans 12 amino acids. CDR3 bases: TGTGCCAGCAGCCACGGGAACTACGAGCAGTACTTC. This gives the protein CASSHGNYEQYF.

The rearrangement uses TRBV11-2 and TRBJ2-1, with D possibly being TRBD2 (7 bases). The germline V gene has CDR1 SGHAT and CDR2 FQNNGV. V was shortened by 1 base and J by 7 bases, with 17 bases between the two germline ends. This CDR3 spans 16 amino acids. CDR3: CASSLVQSGTRNEQFF. As DNA, the CDR3 is TGTGCCAGCAGCTTAGTCCAGAGCGGGACACGGAATGAGCAGTTCTTC.

The chain has TRBV9 and TRBJ2-6; D gene ambiguous. V was cut by 5 bases and J by 0 bases, with 15 bases left in between. Looked up from germline, CDR1 is SGDLS and CDR2 is YYNGEE. This CDR3 has 17 residues. The CDR3 is CASRLGDGSSGANVLTF. CDR3 DNA: TGTGCCAGCAGATTAGGAGACGGCAGCTCTGGGGCCAACGTCCTGACTTTC.

This clonotype came up a few times. This rearrangement joins TRBV12-3 or TRBV12-4 to TRBJ2-5, with D hard to call. The length of the CDR3 is 15 residues. The V end lost 5 bases, the J end lost 2 bases, and 15 bases lay between the germline ends. The CDR3 nucleotides are TGTGCCAGCAGTCTCAGATGGGATTCTCAAGAGACCCAGTACTTC. Translation: CASSLRWDSQETQYF.

The chain employs TRBV2 and TRBJ1-5; tentative D call: TRBD1 (5 bases). Germline V CDR1 and CDR2: SNHLY, FYNNEI. V was cut by 3 bases and J by 7 bases, with 13 bases left in between. This CDR3 has 14 amino acids. The CDR3 region is CASSEEGVGQPQHF. DNA for the CDR3: TGTGCCAGCAGTGAGGAAGGGGTCGGACAGCCCCAGCATTTT.

This clonotype turned up a few times. The chain employs TRBV10-1 and TRBJ2-1; 9 positions match TRBD2. Germline V gene data show CDR1 as WNHNN and CDR2 as SYGVQD (reference sequence). The CDR3 extends over 15 amino acids. V trimming: 2 bases; J trimming: 5 bases; junction bases outside the gene matches: 4. DNA of the CDR3: TGCGCCAGCAGTGAGGTGACTAGCGGTCACAATGAGCAGTTCTTC. Translated: CASSEVTSGHNEQFF.

This clonotype was observed at least ten times. The CDR3 protein is CASSFRRNTEAFF. As DNA, the CDR3 is TGTGCCAGCAGCTTCAGACGGAACACTGAAGCTTTCTTT. The gene calls are TRBV7-2 and TRBJ1-1; D uncertain. From germline, CDR1 is SGHTA and CDR2 FQGNSA. This CDR3 contains 13 residues. Trimming took off 3 bases at V and 1 base at J, with 6 bases between the two ends.

The chain recombines TRBV28 with TRBJ2-7, with D unclear. The V end was cut by 5 bases, the J end by 3 bases, with 14 bases between. CDR3 length: 14 residues. Looked up from germline, CDR1 is MDHEN and CDR2 is SYDVKM. The CDR3 loop reads CASSTSSSGYEQYV. Written as DNA, the CDR3 is TGTGCCAGCAGTACGAGCTCCTCTGGCTACGAGCAGTACGTC.